These 20 T cell receptor beta chains were sequenced from one sample in a study of T cell repertoires in cytomegalovirus infection. TCRdb recomputed calls from the reads with MiXCR, one row per CDR3 protein. The profile covers 8,000 or so distinct CDR3 sequences, with about 49% appearing a single time and 70% to 75% taken by the ten largest. These receptors have no known antigen. The sample taken for sequencing was PBMCs, sequenced either directly or after in vitro stimulation (not recorded which). These receptors all stem from a human donor in good health (CMV status not recorded). Some clones in this sample may be carry-over from other donors' samples.

This clonotype has a single count. V gene TRBV7-2 combines with J gene TRBJ1-2; 7 bases fit TRBD1. J was trimmed by 7 bases and V by 8 bases; bases with no gene match: 25. CDR3 size: 18 residues. CDR1 SGHTA and CDR2 FQGNSA come from the germline V gene. CDR3 sequence (DNA): TGTGCCAGCTTAGGGGACGTCACTCCGACAGGGTTGGGTAGTGGCTACACCTTC. Its protein is CASLGDVTPTGLGSGYTF. Variable domain in full (rest from reference TRBV7-2 and TRBJ1-2): GAGVSQSPSNKVTEKGKDVELRCDPISGHTALYWYRQSLGQGLEFLIYFQGNSAPDKSGLPSDRFSAERTGGSVSTLTIQRTQQEDSAVYLCASLGDVTPTGLGSGYTFGSGTRLTVV.

This clonotype is judged medium-sized. V is TRBV14 and J is TRBJ1-2; D call uncertain. The CDR3 is 12 residues long. V dropped 5 bases and J dropped 4 bases, with 8 bases sitting between them. Germline CDR1 reads SGHDN; CDR2 reads FVKESK. The CDR3 nucleotides read TGTGCCAGCAGCGTCCGGACCTATGGCTACACCTTC. Amino acids: CASSVRTYGYTF.

The table lists this clonotype with many counts. The rearrangement links TRBV7-9 to TRBJ1-1; TRBD1 is a possible D gene (5 bases). This CDR3 spans 12 amino acids. The V end was cut by 8 bases, the J end by 5 bases, with 12 bases between. The germline gives CDR1 SEHNR, CDR2 FQNEAQ (reference sequence). As DNA, the CDR3 is TGTGCCAGCCGGATGGAGGGGACTGAAGCTTTCTTT. This gives the protein CASRMEGTEAFF.

V gene TRBV5-1 combines with J gene TRBJ1-4, with 10 bases matching TRBD1. Germline values: CDR1 SGHRS, CDR2 YFSETQ. J gave up 5 bases and V 4 bases, and 5 bases lay outside the gene matches. The length of the CDR3 is 15 residues. CDR3 coding DNA: TGCGCCAGCAGCGACCCGGGACAGGGGAATGAAAAACTGTTTTTT. Encoded protein: CASSDPGQGNEKLFF.

This clonotype was counted at least ten times. Here the CDR3 reads CASSLWGLYNEQFF. The CDR3 DNA reads TGTGCCAGCAGCTTATGGGGTCTATACAATGAGCAGTTCTTC. The V gene is TRBV5-5, the J gene TRBJ2-1; D is unresolved. CDR1 and CDR2 from the germline V gene are SGHKS and YYEKEE (reference sequence). Trimming left V 2 bases short and J 4 bases short, with 10 bases between. CDR3 length equals 14 residues.

As to this clonotype: Sequence at one end of the junction differs from germline and may be a read error. The CDR3 region has the DNA TGTGCCAGCAGCCGATTGGCGACAGGGGAGCAGCAAGAGACCCCGTACTTC. Residues: CASSRLATGEQQETPYF. The chain couples TRBV7-6 to TRBJ2-5, with 8 positions matching TRBD1. The V gene's germline CDR1 is SGHVS and CDR2 FNYEAQ. The CDR3 totals 17 residues.

The rearrangement links TRBV20-1 to TRBJ1-5, with 11 bases aligning to TRBD1. The CDR3 loop spans 16 amino acids. CDR1 and CDR2 (germline): DFQATT, SNEGSKA (reference sequence). The trim removed 5 bases at V and 16 bases at J, leaving 22 bases unmatched. The CDR3 DNA is TGCAGTGCTTTGGACAGGGGGCTTTATAGCAATCAGCACCATCATTTT. Protein sequence: CSALDRGLYSNQHHHF.

The chain carries TRBV10-3 and TRBJ1-1, with 11 nucleotides matching TRBD1. Germline V lookup: CDR1 ENHRY, CDR2 SYGVKD. This CDR3 spans 14 amino acids. J lost 3 bases, V lost 6 bases, and 3 bases had no gene match. CDR3 sequence reads: CAISGQGADTEAFF. The DNA of the CDR3 is TGTGCCATCAGCGGACAGGGGGCGGACACTGAAGCTTTCTTT.

J is TRBJ1-2 and V is TRBV7-3; D call uncertain. The CDR3 covers 13 residues. The germline V and J ends were trimmed by 5 bases and 4 bases, with 11 bases remaining between them. Germline V gene lookup returns CDR1 SGHTA and CDR2 FQGTGA. The CDR3 nucleotides are TGTGCCAGCAGCCTACAAGCGGGCTATGGCTACACCTTC. This encodes CASSLQAGYGYTF.

Comment on this clonotype: The missing conserved phenylalanine or tryptophan at the end of this CDR3 makes a read error likely. The DNA is omitted, as the CDR3 cannot be located on it reliably, and the CDR3 follows TCRdb's listing. The V call is TRBV19, the J call TRBJ1-5; the D call in the table, TRBD1, was not verified against the DNA. Germline V gives CDR1 LNHDA, CDR2 SQIVND (reference sequence). The CDR3 region is 19 residues in length, termini included. CDR3 residues: CASSSIYTGTGEDNQPPHL.

In its sample, this clonotype was seen a few times. The rearrangement joins TRBV7-6 to TRBJ2-3, with D possibly being TRBD2 (6 bases). Germline V lookup: CDR1 SGHVS, CDR2 FNYEAQ. The CDR3 runs 15 residues. The ends were cut back, 1 base at V and 7 bases at J, with 15 bases in the middle. The CDR3 DNA follows: TGTGCCAGCAGCTTAGTGGGGCGGGGCACGAATACGCAGTATTTT. It encodes CASSLVGRGTNTQYF.

The J gene is TRBJ2-1, the V gene TRBV7-2; D is perhaps TRBD2 (6 bases). The V gene's germline CDR1 is SGHTA and CDR2 FQGNSA. Trimming left V 5 bases short and J 2 bases short, with 13 bases between. The CDR3 extends over 15 amino acids. The CDR3 bases are TGTGCCAGCAGCCCCGGGTCGGGAGCCTACAATGAGCAGTTCTTC. Its protein is CASSPGSGAYNEQFF.

This clonotype showed up just once. The chain uses TRBV9 and TRBJ2-7; D is perhaps TRBD2 (6 bases). Germline V gene data show CDR1 as SGDLS and CDR2 as YYNGEE. The CDR3 is 15 residues long. Trimming removed 3 bases from V and 0 bases from J, with 13 bases in between. The CDR3: CASSEGTLSSYEQYF. In DNA form, the CDR3 reads TGTGCCAGCAGCGAGGGGACTTTAAGCTCCTACGAGCAGTACTTC.

Details on this clonotype: The junction departs from the called germline gene at one end, perhaps through a read error. J is TRBJ2-1 and V is TRBV12-3 or TRBV12-4; D gene uncertain. CDR3 length: 20 amino acids. The CDR3 DNA reads TGTGCCAGCAGCTCCCTAAGCATCCTTGTTGGAGAAAGGTCCTACAATGAGCAGTTATTC. It is translated as CASSSLSILVGERSYNEQLF.

A remark on this clonotype: A read error may account for a junction end that differs from germline. V gene TRBV14 combines with J gene TRBJ1-2, with D unresolved. This CDR3 is 12 amino acids long. Germline lookup yields CDR1 SGHDN and CDR2 FVKESK. For the CDR3, the DNA is TGTGCAAGCAGCGTCCGGACCTATTGCTACACCTTC. Translating it yields CASSVRTYCYTF.

The chain employs TRBV7-6 and TRBJ1-4; D gene ambiguous. There are 13 residues in the CDR3. The germline V gene encodes CDR1 SGHVS and CDR2 FNYEAQ. V gave up 6 bases and J gave up 6 bases, with 11 bases separating them. The CDR3 spells CASSRGTDEKLFF. In DNA form, the CDR3 reads TGTGCCAGCAGTCGGGGAACAGATGAAAAACTGTTTTTT.

The chain joins TRBV11-1 to TRBJ2-2, with 10 bases identical to TRBD2. The CDR3 is 15 residues long. Germline values: CDR1 SGHAT, CDR2 FQDESV (reference sequence). V lost 3 bases, J lost 7 bases, and 5 bases stayed unmatched. The chain's CDR3 is CASSFEAGGNGELFF. The CDR3, as DNA: TGTGCCAGCAGCTTTGAAGCGGGAGGGAACGGGGAGCTGTTTTTT.

On this clonotype itself: The conserved phenylalanine or tryptophan is not found at the CDR3 terminus, so this likely reflects a read error. The genes are TRBV6-2 or TRBV6-3 and TRBJ1-5; D might be TRBD1 (6 bases). CDR1 and CDR2 from the germline V gene are MNHEY and SVGEGT. The V gene lost 9 bases and the J gene lost 10 bases, with 25 bases spanning the gap. CDR3 length: 15 residues. DNA of the CDR3: TGTGCCAGTGGTTGTAATCCGGGGGCCGCTCGTCCCCAGCATTTA. Its protein is CASGCNPGAARPQHL.

Points on this clonotype: At one of its ends the junction is not consistent with the germline gene, which may arise from a read error. J is TRBJ1-5 and V is TRBV6-1; 8 bases align to TRBD1. The germline V gene has CDR1 MNHNS and CDR2 SASEGT. There are 15 residues in the CDR3. The CDR3 loop is CATGLRQGTNQLQPF. In DNA, the CDR3 is TGTGCCACAGGCCTACGACAGGGGACCAATCAACTCCAGCCTTTT.

This clonotype was seen once. The CDR3 does not close with the conserved phenylalanine or tryptophan, likely indicating a read error. The chain has TRBV7-6 and TRBJ1-5; D remains ambiguous. This CDR3 is built from 15 residues. Trimming pared 5 bases from V and 1 base from J, leaving 12 bases between. In germline, CDR1 is SGHVS, CDR2 FNYEAQ. The CDR3 bases are TGTGCCAGCAGCCACGAAACATCCAGCAATCAGCCCCAGCATTGT. This sequence encodes CASSHETSSNQPQHC.